The 3 T cell receptor beta chains listed next were all sequenced from one sample in a study of PD-1 blockade in classical Hodgkin lymphoma. The protocol was immunoSEQ multiplex PCR, while the TCRdb copy is restricted to in-frame clones and leaves out a portion. The sample records fewer than 45,000 clones, around 87% being singletons. Every patient had relapsed following autologous stem cell transplantation, and cohorts differed in brentuximab vedotin exposure. The sequences come from peripheral blood mononuclear cells (PBMCs), collected before the second cycle of nivolumab. All receptors come from a human donor with classical Hodgkin lymphoma.

CDR3 sequence (DNA): TGTGCCAGCAGTGGGGACAGGGGGAATGGCGGGGAGCTGTTTTTT. Residues: CASSGDRGNGGELFF. V is TRBV6-6 and J is TRBJ2-2; 11 positions agree with TRBD1. With 5 bases clipped from V and 7 bases from J, the junction kept 6 bases outside the gene matches. The CDR3 is 15 residues long. The germline gives CDR1 MNHNY, CDR2 SVGAGI (reference sequence).

This clone was recorded once. This rearrangement joins TRBV19 to TRBJ2-2; tentative D call: TRBD2 (7 bases). From germline, CDR1 is LNHDA and CDR2 SQIVND (reference sequence). This CDR3 contains 16 residues. Trimming pared 3 bases from V and 5 bases from J, leaving 16 bases between. This CDR3 reads CASSIKRGGGTGELFF. CDR3 coding DNA: TGTGCCAGTAGTATCAAGCGGGGAGGGGGTACCGGGGAGCTGTTTTTT.

The gene calls are TRBV19 and TRBJ2-7; D might be TRBD1 (5 bases). The CDR3 loop spans 15 amino acids. Germline V CDR1 and CDR2: LNHDA, SQIVND (reference sequence). The V gene lost 2 bases and the J gene lost 6 bases, with 17 bases spanning the gap. In DNA, the CDR3 is TGTGCCAGTAGTATATCCCTTTCTACAGGAGCCGAGCAGTACTTC. The encoded protein is CASSISLSTGAEQYF.